This T cell receptor (beta chain) was identified in a study of blood T cell repertoires in COVID-19. Study as a whole: The United States, Italy and Spain provided the acute and convalescent COVID-19 samples. Nucleic acid was either cDNA or gDNA, and it came from T cells, B-cell-depleted T cells, or PBMCs.

Original processing notes: The authors estimated nucleated cell counts from reference gene primer amplification. Method: immunoSEQ multiplex PCR; TCRdb's copy keeps in-frame clones and lacks some. V and J calls and clone size are those listed in that table; D and trimming were worked out from the DNA. The sample yields around 700,000 clones, 75% to 90% seen once. The CDR3 is 14 amino acids. Germline values: CDR1 SGHAT, CDR2 FQNNGV. Trimming removed 3 bases from V and 3 bases from J, with 9 bases in between. The source material was peripheral blood. The clonotype was recovered from a woman aged 18-29 years with acute or convalescent COVID-19. This chain links TRBV11-2 with TRBJ2-1; D gene ambiguous. The CDR3 DNA reads as TGTGCCAGCAGCTTTCGAGCATTCTACAATGAGCAGTTCTTC. Residues: CASSFRAFYNEQFF.